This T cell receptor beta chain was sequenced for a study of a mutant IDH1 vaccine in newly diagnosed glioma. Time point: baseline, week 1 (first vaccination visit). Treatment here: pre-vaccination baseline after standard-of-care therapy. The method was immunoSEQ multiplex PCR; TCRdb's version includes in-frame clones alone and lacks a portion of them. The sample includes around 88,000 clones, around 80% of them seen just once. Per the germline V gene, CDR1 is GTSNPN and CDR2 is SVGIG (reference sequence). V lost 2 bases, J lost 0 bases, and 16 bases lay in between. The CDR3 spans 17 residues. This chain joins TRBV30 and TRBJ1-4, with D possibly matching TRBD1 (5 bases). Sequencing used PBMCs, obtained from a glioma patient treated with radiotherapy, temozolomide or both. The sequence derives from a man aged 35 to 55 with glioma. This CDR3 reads CAWSSSLGHATNEKLFF. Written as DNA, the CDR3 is TGTGCCTGGAGTTCTTCACTCGGACATGCAACTAATGAAAAACTGTTTTTT.